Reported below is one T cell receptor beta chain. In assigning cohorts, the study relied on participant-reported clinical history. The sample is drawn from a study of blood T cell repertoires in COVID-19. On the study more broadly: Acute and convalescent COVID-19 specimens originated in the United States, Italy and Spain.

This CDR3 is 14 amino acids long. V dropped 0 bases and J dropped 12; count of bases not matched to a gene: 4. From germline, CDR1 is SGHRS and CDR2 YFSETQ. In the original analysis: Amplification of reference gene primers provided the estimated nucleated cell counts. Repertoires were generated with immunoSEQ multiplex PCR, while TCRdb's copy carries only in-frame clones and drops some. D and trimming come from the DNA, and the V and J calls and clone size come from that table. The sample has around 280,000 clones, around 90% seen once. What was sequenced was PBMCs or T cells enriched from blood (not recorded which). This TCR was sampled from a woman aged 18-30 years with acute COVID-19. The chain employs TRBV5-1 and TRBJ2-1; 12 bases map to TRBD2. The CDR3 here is CASSLALTSGGQFF. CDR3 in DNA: TGCGCCAGCAGCTTGGCCTTGACTAGCGGGGGGCAGTTCTTC.